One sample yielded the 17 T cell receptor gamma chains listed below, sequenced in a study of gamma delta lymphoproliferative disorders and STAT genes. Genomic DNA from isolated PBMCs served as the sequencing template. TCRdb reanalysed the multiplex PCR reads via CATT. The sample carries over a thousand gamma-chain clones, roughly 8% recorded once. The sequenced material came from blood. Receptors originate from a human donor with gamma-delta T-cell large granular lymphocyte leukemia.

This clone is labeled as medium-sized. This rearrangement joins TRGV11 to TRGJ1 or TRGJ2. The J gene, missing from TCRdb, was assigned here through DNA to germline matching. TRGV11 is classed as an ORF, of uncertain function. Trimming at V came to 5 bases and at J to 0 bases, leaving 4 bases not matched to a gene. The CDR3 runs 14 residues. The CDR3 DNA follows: TGTGCCTGCTGGATTACCTTGAATTATTATAAGAAACTCTTT. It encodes CACWITLNYYKKLF.

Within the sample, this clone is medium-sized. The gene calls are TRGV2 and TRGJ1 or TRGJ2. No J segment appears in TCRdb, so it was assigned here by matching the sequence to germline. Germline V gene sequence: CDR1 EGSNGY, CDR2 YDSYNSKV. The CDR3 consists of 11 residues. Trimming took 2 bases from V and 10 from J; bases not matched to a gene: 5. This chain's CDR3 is CATWDEAKKLF. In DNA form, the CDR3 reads TGTGCCACCTGGGACGAGGCGAAGAAACTCTTT.

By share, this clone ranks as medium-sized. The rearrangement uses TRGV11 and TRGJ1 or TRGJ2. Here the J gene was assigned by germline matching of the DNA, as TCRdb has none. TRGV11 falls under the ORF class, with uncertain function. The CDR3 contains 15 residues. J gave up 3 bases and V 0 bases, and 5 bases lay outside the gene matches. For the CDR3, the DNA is TGTGCCTGCTGGATTAGGCACCAATGTTATTATAAGAAACTCTTT. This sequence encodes CACWIRHQCYYKKLF.

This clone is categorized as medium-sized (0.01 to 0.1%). The CDR3 sequence: CATWDREGPPPLF. In DNA, the CDR3 is TGTGCCACCTGGGATAGGGAGGGTCCCCCACCACTCTTT. No J gene call was made, and the V gene is TRGV8. The CDR3 is made up of 13 amino acids. Germline CDR1 VENAVY, CDR2 YDSYNSRV.

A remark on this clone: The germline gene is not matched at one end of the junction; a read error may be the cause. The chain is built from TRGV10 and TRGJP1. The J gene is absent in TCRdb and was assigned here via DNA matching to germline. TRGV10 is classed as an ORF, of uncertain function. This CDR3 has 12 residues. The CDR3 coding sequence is TGTGCTGCGTGGGAGGGTGGTGGGTTCAAGATATTT. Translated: CAAWEGGGFKIF.

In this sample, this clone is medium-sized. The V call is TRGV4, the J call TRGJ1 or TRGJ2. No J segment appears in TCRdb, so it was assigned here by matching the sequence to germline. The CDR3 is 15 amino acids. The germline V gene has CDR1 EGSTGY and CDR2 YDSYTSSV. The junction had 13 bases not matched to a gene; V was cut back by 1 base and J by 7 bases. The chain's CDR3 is CATWDGRGGRYKKLF. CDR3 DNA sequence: TGTGCCACCTGGGATGGCCGGGGAGGGCGCTATAAGAAACTCTTT.

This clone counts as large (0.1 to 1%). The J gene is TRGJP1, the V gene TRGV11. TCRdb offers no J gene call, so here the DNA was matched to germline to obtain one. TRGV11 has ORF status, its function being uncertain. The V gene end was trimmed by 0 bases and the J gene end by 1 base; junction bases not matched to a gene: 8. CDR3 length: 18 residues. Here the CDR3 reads CACWIRHHSGTTGWFKIF. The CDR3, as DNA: TGTGCCTGCTGGATTAGGCACCATTCCGGTACCACTGGTTGGTTCAAGATATTT.

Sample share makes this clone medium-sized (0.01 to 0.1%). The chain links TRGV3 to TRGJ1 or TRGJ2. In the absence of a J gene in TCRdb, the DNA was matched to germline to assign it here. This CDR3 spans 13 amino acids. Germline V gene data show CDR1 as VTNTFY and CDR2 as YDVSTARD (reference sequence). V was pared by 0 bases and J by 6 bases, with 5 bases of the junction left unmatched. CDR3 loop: CATWDRLGYKKLF. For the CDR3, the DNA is TGTGCCACCTGGGACAGGCTCGGTTATAAGAAACTCTTT.

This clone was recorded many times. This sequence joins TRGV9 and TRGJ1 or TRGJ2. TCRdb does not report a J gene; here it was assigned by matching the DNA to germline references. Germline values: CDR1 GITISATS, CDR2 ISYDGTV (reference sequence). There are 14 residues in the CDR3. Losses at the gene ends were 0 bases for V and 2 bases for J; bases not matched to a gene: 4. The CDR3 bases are TGTGCCTTGTGGGAGGTGGTATATTATTATAAGAAACTCTTT. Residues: CALWEVVYYYKKLF.

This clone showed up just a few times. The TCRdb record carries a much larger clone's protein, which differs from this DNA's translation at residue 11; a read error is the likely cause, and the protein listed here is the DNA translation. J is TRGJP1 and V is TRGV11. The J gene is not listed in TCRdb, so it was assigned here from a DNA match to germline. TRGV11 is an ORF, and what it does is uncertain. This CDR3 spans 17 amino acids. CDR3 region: CACWILRDYTAGWFKIF. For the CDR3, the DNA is TGTGCCTGCTGGATTCTTAGGGATTATACCGCTGGTTGGTTCAAGATATTT.

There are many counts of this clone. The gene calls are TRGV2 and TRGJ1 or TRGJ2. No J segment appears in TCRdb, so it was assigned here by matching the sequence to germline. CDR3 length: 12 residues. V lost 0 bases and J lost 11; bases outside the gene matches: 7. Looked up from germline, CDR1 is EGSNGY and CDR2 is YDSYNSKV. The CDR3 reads CATWDGQREKLF. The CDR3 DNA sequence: TGTGCCACCTGGGACGGGCAGCGGGAGAAACTCTTT.

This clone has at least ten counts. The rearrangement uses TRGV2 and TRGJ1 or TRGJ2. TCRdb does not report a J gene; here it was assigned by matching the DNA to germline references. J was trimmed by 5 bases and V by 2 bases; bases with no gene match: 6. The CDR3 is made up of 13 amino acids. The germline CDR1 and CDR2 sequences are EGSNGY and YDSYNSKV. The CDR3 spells CATWDAGDYKKLF. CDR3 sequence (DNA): TGTGCCACCTGGGACGCCGGCGATTATAAGAAACTCTTT.

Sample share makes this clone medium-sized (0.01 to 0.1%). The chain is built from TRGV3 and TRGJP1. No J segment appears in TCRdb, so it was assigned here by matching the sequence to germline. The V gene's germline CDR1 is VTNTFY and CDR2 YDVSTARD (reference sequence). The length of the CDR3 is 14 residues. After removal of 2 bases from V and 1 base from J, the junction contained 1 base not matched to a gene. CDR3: CATWDTTTGWFKIF. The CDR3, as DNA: TGTGCCACCTGGGACACTACCACTGGTTGGTTCAAGATATTT.

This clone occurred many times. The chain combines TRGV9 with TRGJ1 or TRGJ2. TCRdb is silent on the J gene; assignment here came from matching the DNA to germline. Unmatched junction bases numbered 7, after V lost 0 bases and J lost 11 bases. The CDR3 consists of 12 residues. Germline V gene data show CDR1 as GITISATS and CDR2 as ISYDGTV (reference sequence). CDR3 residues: CALWEVQFEKLF. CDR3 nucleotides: TGTGCCTTGTGGGAGGTGCAGTTTGAGAAACTCTTT.

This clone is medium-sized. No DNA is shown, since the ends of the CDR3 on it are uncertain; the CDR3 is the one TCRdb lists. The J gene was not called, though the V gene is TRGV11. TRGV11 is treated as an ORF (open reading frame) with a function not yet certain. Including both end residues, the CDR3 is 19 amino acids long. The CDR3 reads CTTVPAGLIANSSDWIKTF.

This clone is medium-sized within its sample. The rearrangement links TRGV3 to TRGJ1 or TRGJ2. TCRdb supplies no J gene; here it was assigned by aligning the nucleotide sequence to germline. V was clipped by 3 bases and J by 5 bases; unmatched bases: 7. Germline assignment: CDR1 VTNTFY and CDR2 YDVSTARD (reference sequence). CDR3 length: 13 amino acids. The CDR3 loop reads CATWDGGHYKKLF. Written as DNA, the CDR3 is TGTGCCACCTGGGACGGGGGCCATTATAAGAAACTCTTT.

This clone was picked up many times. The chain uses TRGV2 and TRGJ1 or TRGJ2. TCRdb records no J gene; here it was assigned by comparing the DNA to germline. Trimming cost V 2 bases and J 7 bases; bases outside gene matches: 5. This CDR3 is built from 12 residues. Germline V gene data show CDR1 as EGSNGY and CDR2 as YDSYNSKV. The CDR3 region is CATWDEGYKKLF. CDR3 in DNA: TGTGCCACCTGGGACGAAGGGTATAAGAAACTCTTT.